These 8 T cell receptor beta chains share one sample of origin, sequenced in a study of cytomegalovirus exposure and HLA in healthy donors (dated by TCRdb to the late 2010s). Library construction relied on the immunoSEQ multiplex PCR assay. For the multiplex PCR, a mixture combining 60 forward primers for TCR Vbeta segments and 13 reverse primers for TCR Jbeta segments was used. TCRdb took this table from immuneACCESS and kept in-frame rearrangements with V and J called. Such tables lack part of the clones; where checked against another copy, unresolved V genes explain under half of the gap, and the rest is unexplained. This sample comprises 83,000 or so clones, about 80% of them detected only once. The ten largest make up roughly a tenth of the sample. Sequencing was carried out using PBMCs. The receptor set was obtained from a man aged 25 to 40 in good health and CMV-seropositive.

Of note for this clone: This sample also contains other DNA sequences that code for the same CDR3. This rearrangement joins TRBV4-3 to TRBJ2-3; D possibly corresponds to TRBD1 (6 bases). The ends were cut back, 0 bases at V and 6 bases at J, with 13 bases in the middle. The CDR3 runs 15 residues. Germline V gene sequence: CDR1 LGHNA, CDR2 YSLEER. The CDR3 loop reads CASSQEQVGADTQYF. In nucleotides, the CDR3 is TGCGCCAGCAGCCAAGAGCAGGTGGGGGCTGATACGCAGTATTTT.

The chain recombines TRBV7-3 with TRBJ2-7; TRBD2 matches at 10 bases. The CDR3 has 15 residues. After removal of 5 bases from V and 2 bases from J, the junction contained 6 bases not matched to a gene. CDR1 and CDR2 from the germline V gene are SGHTA and FQGTGA. The CDR3 here is CASSPSGTSAYEQYF. The CDR3, as DNA: TGTGCCAGCAGCCCATCCGGGACTAGCGCCTACGAGCAGTACTTC.

The J gene is TRBJ2-1, the V gene TRBV4-1; 8 bases align to TRBD2. Germline V gene data show CDR1 as MGHRA and CDR2 as YSYEKL. This CDR3 spans 16 amino acids. V lost 3 bases to trimming and J lost 4 bases; unmatched junction nucleotides: 8. The CDR3 DNA reads as TGCGCCAGCAGCCAGGTACTACTAGCGGAGTACAATGAGCAGTTCTTC. As protein: CASSQVLLAEYNEQFF.

The CDR3 loop reads CASSQDRAAGREKLFF. CDR3 DNA: TGTGCCAGCAGCCAAGACAGGGCAGCGGGTAGGGAAAAACTGTTTTTT. The chain joins TRBV4-2 to TRBJ1-4; D possibly corresponds to TRBD1 (5 bases). Trimming cost V 0 bases and J 8 bases, with 16 bases left between them. Germline V gene sequence: CDR1 LGHNA, CDR2 YNFKEQ. The CDR3 is made up of 16 amino acids.

In its sample, this clone was seen a few times. The V call is TRBV7-2, the J call TRBJ1-3; unclear D gene. V lost 1 base, J lost 4 bases, and 14 bases lay in between. Germline CDR1 is SGHTA and CDR2 is FQGNSA. The CDR3 consists of 16 residues. In DNA, the CDR3 is TGTGCCAGCAGCTTAGGTCTAGTTTCGGCAGGAAACACCATATATTTT. The encoded protein is CASSLGLVSAGNTIYF.

In its sample, this clone was seen once. The rearrangement uses TRBV7-2 and TRBJ2-1, with no clear D. The CDR3 covers 14 residues. Germline V gives CDR1 SGHTA, CDR2 FQGNSA. Trimming pared 1 base from V and 3 bases from J, leaving 7 bases between. As DNA, the CDR3 is TGTGCCAGCAGCTTAGATGGGCTCTACAATGAGCAGTTCTTC. Translated: CASSLDGLYNEQFF.

The chain combines TRBV30 with TRBJ2-7; maybe TRBD1 (5 bases). Looked up from germline, CDR1 is GTSNPN and CDR2 is SVGIG (reference sequence). Trimming removed 3 bases from V and 2 bases from J, with 17 bases in between. This CDR3 region has 15 residues. The CDR3 loop reads CAWRATLRQTYEQYF. The CDR3, as DNA: TGTGCCTGGAGGGCCACGTTAAGACAGACCTACGAGCAGTACTTC.

The chain is built from TRBV5-1 and TRBJ1-3; D may be TRBD1 (6 bases). The CDR3 covers 18 residues. Between the trimmed V and J ends, which lost 0 bases and 1 base, there was a span of 17 bases. Germline CDR1 and CDR2: SGHRS and YFSETQ. The CDR3 DNA sequence: TGCGCCAGCAGCTTGGACAGGGCAGGATGGTGGTCTGGAAACACCATATATTTT. As protein: CASSLDRAGWWSGNTIYF.